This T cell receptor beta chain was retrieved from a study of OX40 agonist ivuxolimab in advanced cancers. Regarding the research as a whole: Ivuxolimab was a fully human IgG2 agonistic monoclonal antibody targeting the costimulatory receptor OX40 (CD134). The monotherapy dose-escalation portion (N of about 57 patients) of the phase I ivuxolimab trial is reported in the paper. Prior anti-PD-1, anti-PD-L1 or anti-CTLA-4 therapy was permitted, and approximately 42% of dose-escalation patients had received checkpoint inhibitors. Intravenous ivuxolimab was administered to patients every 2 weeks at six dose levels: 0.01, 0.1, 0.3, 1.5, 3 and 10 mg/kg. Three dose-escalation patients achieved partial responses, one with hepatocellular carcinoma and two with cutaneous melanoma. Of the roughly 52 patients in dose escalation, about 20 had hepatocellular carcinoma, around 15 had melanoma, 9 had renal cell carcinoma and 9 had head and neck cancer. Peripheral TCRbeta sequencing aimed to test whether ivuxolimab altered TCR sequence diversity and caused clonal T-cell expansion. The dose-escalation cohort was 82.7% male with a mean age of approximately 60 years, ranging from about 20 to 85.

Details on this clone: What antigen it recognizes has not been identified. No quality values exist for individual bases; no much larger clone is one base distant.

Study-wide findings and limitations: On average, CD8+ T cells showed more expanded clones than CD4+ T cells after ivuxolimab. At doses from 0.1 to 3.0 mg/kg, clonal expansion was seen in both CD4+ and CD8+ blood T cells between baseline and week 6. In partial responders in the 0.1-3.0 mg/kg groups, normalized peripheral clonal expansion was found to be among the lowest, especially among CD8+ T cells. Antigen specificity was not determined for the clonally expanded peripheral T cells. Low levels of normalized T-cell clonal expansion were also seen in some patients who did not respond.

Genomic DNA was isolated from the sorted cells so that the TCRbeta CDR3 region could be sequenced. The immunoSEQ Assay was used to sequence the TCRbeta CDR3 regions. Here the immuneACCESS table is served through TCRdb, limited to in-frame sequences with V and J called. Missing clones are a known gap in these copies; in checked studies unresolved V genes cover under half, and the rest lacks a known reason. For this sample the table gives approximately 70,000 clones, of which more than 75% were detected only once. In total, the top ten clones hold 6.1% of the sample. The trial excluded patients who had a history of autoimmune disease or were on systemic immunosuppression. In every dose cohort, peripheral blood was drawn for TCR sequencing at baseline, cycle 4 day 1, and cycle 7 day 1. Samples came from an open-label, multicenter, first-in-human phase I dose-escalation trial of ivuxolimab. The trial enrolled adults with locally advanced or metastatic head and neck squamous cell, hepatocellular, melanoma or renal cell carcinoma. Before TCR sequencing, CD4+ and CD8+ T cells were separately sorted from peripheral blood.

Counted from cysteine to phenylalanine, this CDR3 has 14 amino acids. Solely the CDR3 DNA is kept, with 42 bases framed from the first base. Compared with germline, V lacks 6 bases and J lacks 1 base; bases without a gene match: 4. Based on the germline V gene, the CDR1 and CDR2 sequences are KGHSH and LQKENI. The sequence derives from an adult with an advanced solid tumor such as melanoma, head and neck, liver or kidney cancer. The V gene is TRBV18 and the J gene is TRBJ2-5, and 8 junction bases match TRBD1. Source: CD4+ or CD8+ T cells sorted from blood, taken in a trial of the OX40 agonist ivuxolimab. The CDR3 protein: CASSPDRAQETQYF. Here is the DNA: TGTGCCAGCTCGCCGGACAGGGCCCAAGAGACCCAGTACTTC.